This TCR beta chain was observed in a study of glioma-infiltrating T cells after dendritic cell vaccination. Study observations and caveats: Patients with more pretreatment TILs had longer time to progression and survival.

Regarding this clone: What it binds is not known.

Repertoires were generated with immunoSEQ multiplex PCR, while TCRdb's copy carries only in-frame clones and drops some. The data contain about 82,000 clones, roughly 89% of them seen just once; the ten biggest clones take up about 3%. This TCR came from a human donor with glioblastoma. The sample consisted of blood, taken before dendritic cell vaccination.

In nucleotides, the CDR3 is TGCGCCAGCAGCCTCCCCGGGACAGCTCAAGGCTACACCTTC. Encoded protein: CASSLPGTAQGYTF. This chain links TRBV4-1 with TRBJ1-2; 7 bases line up with TRBD1. Germline V CDR1 and CDR2: MGHRA, YSYEKL. V trimming: 4 bases; J trimming: 8 bases; junction bases outside the gene matches: 10. The CDR3 runs 14 residues.